One sample yielded the 18 T cell receptor beta chains listed below, sequenced in a study of blood T cells in healthy people across ages. Alongside a J-beta primer mix, a sample-barcoded 5' primer served in a second PCR lasting roughly 6 to 11 cycles. One entry per CDR3 protein results from TCRdb running MiXCR on the 5' RACE reads. The table records about 1.6 million distinct CDR3 sequences, around 35% of them present only once. Sequenced input: blood. The receptor source for this set is a woman aged 25 to 39 in good health.

Only a few counts were recorded for this clonotype. Given a much more abundant clone one base away, this may be a read error. The DNA of the CDR3 is TGCAGCGGTGAATTCGACAGGGGAGGGGAGCAGTACTTC. Its translation is CSGEFDRGGEQYF. V is TRBV29-1 and J is TRBJ2-5, with D maybe TRBD1 (8 bases). Germline CDR1 is SQVTM and CDR2 is ANQGSEA. The CDR3 spans 13 residues.

The rearrangement joins TRBV7-2 to TRBJ1-5; 11 nucleotides align to TRBD1. The V segment lost 1 base and the J segment 4 bases; nucleotides outside the gene matches: 3. The CDR3 has 16 residues. In germline, CDR1 is SGHTA, CDR2 FQGNSA. This CDR3 is CASSLVGTGGNQPQHF. CDR3 bases: TGTGCCAGCAGCTTAGTTGGGACAGGGGGTAATCAGCCCCAGCATTTT. Full variable domain (missing parts from reference TRBV7-2 and TRBJ1-5): GAGVSQSPSNKVTEKGKDVELRCDPISGHTALYWYRQSLGQGLEFLIYFQGNSAPDKSGLPSDRFSAERTGGSVSTLTIQRTQQEDSAVYLCASSLVGTGGNQPQHFGDGTRLSIL.

In DNA form, the CDR3 reads TGTGCCAGCAGTCCCTCGACAGGGGGGCCCTATAATTCACCCCTCCACTTT. Translation: CASSPSTGGPYNSPLHF. The genes are TRBV27 and TRBJ1-6, with 9 positions matching TRBD1. There are 17 residues in the CDR3. V trimming: 5 bases; J trimming: 2 bases; junction bases outside the gene matches: 7. Germline CDR1 is MNHEY and CDR2 is SMNVEV (reference sequence).

This clonotype was detected ten times or more. The J gene is TRBJ2-1, the V gene TRBV6-1, with TRBD2 matching 8 bases. The CDR3 has 16 amino acids. The V and J ends lost 5 bases and 5 bases, in that order; junction bases with no gene match: 11. The germline V gene has CDR1 MNHNS and CDR2 SASEGT. For the CDR3, the DNA is TGTGCCAGCAGTCAAGGCGGGGGGACCTACAACAATGAGCAGTTCTTC. This codes for CASSQGGGTYNNEQFF.

Here the CDR3 reads CSARGARDTGELFF. The CDR3 DNA sequence: TGCAGTGCTAGGGGAGCGAGGGACACCGGGGAGCTGTTTTTT. This chain links TRBV20-1 with TRBJ2-2, with D tentatively TRBD2 (5 bases). The CDR3 length is 14 residues. The V gene lost 3 bases and the J gene lost 3 bases, with 11 bases spanning the gap. Germline-derived CDR1 and CDR2 are DFQATT and SNEGSKA (reference sequence).

This clonotype appeared a few times. The CDR3 spells CASSHPRLAGGHEQYF. DNA of the CDR3: TGTGCCAGCAGTCACCCACGACTAGCGGGGGGCCACGAGCAGTACTTC. The genes are TRBV27 and TRBJ2-7; the match to TRBD2 covers 13 bases. Germline trimming cut 5 bases from V and 5 bases from J; bases unmatched to any gene: 9. This CDR3 contains 16 residues. Per germline, CDR1 MNHEY and CDR2 SMNVEV (reference sequence).

This clonotype has a handful of counts. The rearrangement uses TRBV5-1 and TRBJ1-2; D is undetermined. The length of the CDR3 is 13 residues. V was pared by 4 bases and J by 4 bases, with 11 bases between. The germline V gene has CDR1 SGHRS and CDR2 YFSETQ. The CDR3 protein is CASSHTVGYGYTF. In DNA form, the CDR3 reads TGCGCCAGCAGCCATACCGTTGGCTATGGCTACACCTTC.

The genes are TRBV10-3 and TRBJ2-3, with TRBD2 matching 8 bases. J gave up 3 bases and V 2 bases, and 7 bases lay outside the gene matches. The CDR3 is made up of 16 amino acids. The germline V gene has CDR1 ENHRY and CDR2 SYGVKD. The CDR3 sequence is CAISEPSAGETDTQYF. The CDR3 DNA is TGTGCCATCAGTGAGCCCTCAGCGGGGGAGACAGATACGCAGTATTTT.

This chain connects TRBV5-4 to TRBJ2-3; 7 bases line up with TRBD2. The CDR3 has 18 residues. V gave up 2 bases and J gave up 0 bases; unmatched junction bases: 12. Germline V lookup: CDR1 SGHNT, CDR2 YYREEE (reference sequence). The CDR3 spells CASSFGLAELGSTDTQYF. For the CDR3, the DNA is TGTGCCAGCAGCTTCGGGCTAGCGGAGTTGGGGAGCACAGATACGCAGTATTTT.

V usage is TRBV5-6 and J usage is TRBJ1-4, with TRBD1 matching 9 bases. Germline CDR1 SGHDT, CDR2 YYEEEE. After removal of 5 bases from V and 4 bases from J, the junction contained 9 bases not matched to a gene. CDR3 length: 16 amino acids. The CDR3 coding sequence is TGTGCCAGCAGTTTAACAGGGGGCAGGGATAATGAAAAACTGTTTTTT. This translates into CASSLTGGRDNEKLFF.

The chain combines TRBV7-3 with TRBJ1-1; the match to TRBD1 covers 8 bases. Germline V gene lookup returns CDR1 SGHTA and CDR2 FQGTGA. The CDR3 consists of 15 residues. V lost 3 bases and J lost 7; bases outside the gene matches: 10. DNA of the CDR3: TGTGCCAGCAGCTTTGTGGCAGGGGGCGCGTATGAAGCTTTCTTT. Its translation: CASSFVAGGAYEAFF. Variable domain in full (rest from reference TRBV7-3 and TRBJ1-1): GAGVSQTPSNKVTEKGKYVELRCDPISGHTALYWYRQSLGQGPEFLIYFQGTGAADDSGLPNDRFFAVRPEGSVSTLKIQRTERGDSAVYLCASSFVAGGAYEAFFGQGTRLTVV.

Notes on this clonotype: One base away lies a much larger clone, so this may be a sequencing read error. V is TRBV11-2 and J is TRBJ1-1; D gene ambiguous. The V gene's germline CDR1 is SGHAT and CDR2 FQNNGV. This CDR3 is 11 amino acids long. This chain's CDR3 is CASSRNSEAFF. Here the CDR3 DNA reads TGTGCCAGCAGCCGGAACAGTGAAGCTTTCTTT.

Comments on this clonotype: A much larger clone lies one base from this, so it may be a read error. The V and J genes are TRBV5-1 and TRBJ2-5; no reliable D call. The assigned J gene may be wrong: the sequence end matches TRBJ2-7 better. The germline CDR1 and CDR2 sequences are SGHRS and YFSETQ. The CDR3 sequence is 13 residues long. CDR3 DNA sequence: TGCGCCAGCAACTTGGCCGGTATCAACGAGCAGTACTTC. This codes for CASNLAGINEQYF.

This clonotype was counted between two and nine times. The rearrangement links TRBV12-3 or TRBV12-4 to TRBJ1-5, with a weak D call TRBD1 (5 bases). The CDR3 consists of 12 residues. The V gene lost 3 bases and the J gene lost 12 bases, with 12 bases spanning the gap. Written as DNA, the CDR3 is TGTGCCAGCAGTTTGGCCAGGGACCACCAGCATTTT. Its protein is CASSLARDHQHF.

The chain carries TRBV5-1 and TRBJ2-1; either TRBD1 or TRBD2 may supply D (5 bases each). Per germline, CDR1 SGHRS and CDR2 YFSETQ. This CDR3 region has 14 residues. Trimming pared 3 bases from V and 5 bases from J, leaving 12 bases between. The CDR3 coding sequence is TGCGCCAGCAGCTATATGGGACCTAACAATGAGCAGTTCTTC. Amino acid sequence: CASSYMGPNNEQFF.

V gene TRBV7-3 combines with J gene TRBJ2-1; D is uncertain. This CDR3 contains 14 residues. The V end was cut by 5 bases, the J end by 8 bases, with 16 bases between. Germline V lookup: CDR1 SGHTA, CDR2 FQGTGA. The CDR3 here is CASSLELFGYEQFF. CDR3 bases: TGTGCCAGCAGCCTGGAACTATTCGGGTATGAGCAGTTCTTC.

The genes are TRBV25-1 and TRBJ2-5, with D possibly matching TRBD2 (6 bases). V was pared by 0 bases and J by 5 bases, with 19 bases between. The CDR3 length is 17 residues. CDR1 is MGHDK, CDR2 SYGVNS, per germline. CDR3 amino acids: CASSEYQSSGRGETQYF. In DNA, the CDR3 is TGTGCCAGCAGTGAATATCAAAGCTCAGGCCGGGGGGAGACCCAGTACTTC.

A few counts support this clonotype. The chain couples TRBV7-9 to TRBJ2-1; tentative D call: TRBD1 (5 bases). V lost 2 bases to trimming and J lost 6 bases, with 20 bases between them. The V gene's germline CDR1 is SEHNR and CDR2 FQNEAQ (reference sequence). The CDR3 runs to 17 residues. CDR3 DNA: TGTGCCAGCAGCTTAAGCACCTCCACGGCAGGGCCCAATGAGCAGTTCTTC. Translation gives CASSLSTSTAGPNEQFF.